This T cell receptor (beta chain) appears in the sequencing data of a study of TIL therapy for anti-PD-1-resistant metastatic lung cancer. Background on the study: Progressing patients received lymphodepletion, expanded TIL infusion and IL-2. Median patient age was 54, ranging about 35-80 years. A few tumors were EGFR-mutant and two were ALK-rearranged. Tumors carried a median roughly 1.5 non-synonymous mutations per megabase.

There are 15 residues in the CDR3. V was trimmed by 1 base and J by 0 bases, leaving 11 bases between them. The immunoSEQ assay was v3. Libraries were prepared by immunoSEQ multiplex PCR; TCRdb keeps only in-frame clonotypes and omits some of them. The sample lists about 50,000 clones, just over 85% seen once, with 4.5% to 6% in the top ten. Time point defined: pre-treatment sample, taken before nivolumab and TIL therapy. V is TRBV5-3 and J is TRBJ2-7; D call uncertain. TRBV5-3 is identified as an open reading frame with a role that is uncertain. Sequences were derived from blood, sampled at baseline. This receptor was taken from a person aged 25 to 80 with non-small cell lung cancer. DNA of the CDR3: TGTGCCAGAAGCTTGTGTGCAGATTCCTCCTACGAGCAGTACTTC. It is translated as CARSLCADSSYEQYF.